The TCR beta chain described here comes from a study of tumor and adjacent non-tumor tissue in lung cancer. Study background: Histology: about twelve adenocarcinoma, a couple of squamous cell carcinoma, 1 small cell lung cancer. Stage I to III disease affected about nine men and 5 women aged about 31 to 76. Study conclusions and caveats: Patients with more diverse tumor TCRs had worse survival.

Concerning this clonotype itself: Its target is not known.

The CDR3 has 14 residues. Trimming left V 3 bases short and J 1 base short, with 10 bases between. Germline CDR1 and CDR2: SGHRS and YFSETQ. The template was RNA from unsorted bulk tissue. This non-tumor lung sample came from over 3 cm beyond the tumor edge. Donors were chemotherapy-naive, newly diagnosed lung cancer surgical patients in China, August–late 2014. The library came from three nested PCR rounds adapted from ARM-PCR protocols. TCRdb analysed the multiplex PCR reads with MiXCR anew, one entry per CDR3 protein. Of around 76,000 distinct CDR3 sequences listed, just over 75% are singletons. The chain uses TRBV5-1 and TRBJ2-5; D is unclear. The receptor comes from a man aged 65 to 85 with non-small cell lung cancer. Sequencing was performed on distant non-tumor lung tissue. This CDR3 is CASSSGTAQETQYF. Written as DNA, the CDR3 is TGCGCCAGCAGCTCGGGCACAGCCCAAGAGACCCAGTACTTC. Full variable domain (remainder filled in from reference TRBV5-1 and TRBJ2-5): KAGVTQTPRYLIKTRGQQVTLSCSPISGHRSVSWYQQTPGQGLQFLFEYFSETQRNKGNFPGRFSGRQFSNSRSEMNVSTLELGDSALYLCASSSGTAQETQYFGPGTRLLVL.